This TCR beta chain was documented in a study of blood T cell repertoires in COVID-19. Whole-study context: Acute-phase and convalescent COVID-19 samples originated in the United States, Italy and Spain. The cDNA or gDNA used as material had been derived from T cells, B-cell-depleted T cells, or PBMCs.

Under the authors' procedure: It was from reference gene primer amplification that nucleated cell counts were estimated. This table comes from immunoSEQ multiplex PCR, and its TCRdb copy is limited to in-frame clones, with some not included. The DNA was the basis for D and trimming; V, J and clone size are from that table. The repertoire holds 70,000 to 90,000 clones, with 85% as singletons. The Seattle patients joined while their infection was active and were tracked longitudinally afterward. The CDR3 is 14 amino acids. Trimming took 3 bases from V and 1 from J, leaving 9 bases between them. Germline V CDR1 and CDR2: MDHEN, SYDVKM.

The chain couples TRBV28 to TRBJ2-5; no reliable D call. Sequences were obtained from peripheral blood. The clonotype was recovered from a man between 45 and 60 years old with COVID-19, enrolled during active disease. The DNA of the CDR3 is TGTGCCAGCAGTTTTATCTTTAGCCAAGAGACCCAGTACTTC. Amino acids: CASSFIFSQETQYF.